A selection of T cell receptor beta chains follows, all from one sample in a study of OX40 agonist ivuxolimab in advanced cancers. Profiling relied on immunoSEQ multiplex PCR, and the TCRdb table lists in-frame clones only, not all of them. The sample lists approximately 80,000 clones, about 90% occurring once. Sequences were derived from CD4+ or CD8+ T cells sorted from blood, sampled in a trial of the OX40 agonist ivuxolimab. These receptor sequences come from an adult with an advanced solid tumor such as melanoma, head and neck, liver or kidney cancer. CDR3s include the opening cysteine and the closing phenylalanine or tryptophan. The order of the fields is J gene, V gene, clone size, D gene, CDR3 protein, CDR3 DNA. The D gene is left open where the match is weak. For some rows the clone size is stated as once, few or many, or as a class when expanded; others skip it.

TRBJ2-6 TRBV5-1 - TRBD1 CASCTGGSGANVLTF TGCGCCAGCTGCACAGGGGGCTCTGGGGCCAACGTCCTGACTTTC
TRBJ1-5 TRBV29-1 - - CSVDGGALNQPQHF TGCAGCGTTGATGGAGGGGCCCTAAATCAGCCCCAGCATTTT
TRBJ1-3 TRBV4-3 - TRBD1 CASSQDWTGLNTIYF TGCGCCAGCAGCCAAGATTGGACAGGTTTGAACACCATATATTTT
TRBJ2-2 TRBV7-9 - - CASSLPVNTGELFF TGTGCCAGCAGCTTACCCGTGAACACCGGGGAGCTGTTTTTT
TRBJ2-1 TRBV25-1 - - CASTSVGHEQFF TGTGCCAGCACTTCCGTAGGCCATGAGCAGTTCTTC
TRBJ2-1 TRBV27 - TRBD2 CASSLNAGESYNEQFF TGTGCCAGCAGTTTAAATGCGGGGGAGTCCTACAATGAGCAGTTCTTC
TRBJ2-5 TRBV9 - - CASSEGQETQYF TGTGCCAGCAGCGAGGGGCAAGAGACCCAGTACTTC
TRBJ1-2 TRBV28 - - CASSLTETGYYGYTF TGTGCCAGCAGTCTAACAGAAACGGGTTACTATGGCTACACCTTC
TRBJ1-5 TRBV12-5 - - CASGFPGQPQHF TGTGCTAGTGGTTTCCCGGGACAGCCCCAGCATTTT
TRBJ1-5 TRBV28 - - CASSFGGPQHF TGTGCCAGCAGTTTCGGGGGGCCCCAGCATTTT
TRBJ2-3 TRBV2 once - CASREENHQVQYF TGTGCCAGCAGAGAAGAAAACCACCAGGTGCAGTATTTT
TRBJ2-1 TRBV13 - - CASSRPLYNEQFF TGTGCCAGCAGCAGACCGCTCTACAATGAGCAGTTCTTC
TRBJ1-2 TRBV28 - TRBD1 CASNSPREWTGVPSYGYTF TGTGCCAGCAATTCGCCCCGGGAATGGACAGGGGTTCCCTCCTATGGCTACACCTTC
TRBJ2-1 TRBV5-4 - - CASRHRGALISYNEQFF TGTGCCAGCAGGCACCGCGGGGCTCTCATATCCTACAATGAGCAGTTCTTC
TRBJ2-1 TRBV30 - - CAWTTNQEQFF TGTGCCTGGACTACAAACCAGGAGCAGTTCTTC
TRBJ1-3 TRBV4-3 - - CASSPSGTRDTIYF TGCGCCAGCAGCCCCTCAGGGACACGGGACACCATATATTTT
TRBJ1-3 TRBV20-1 - - CSARDPDTIYF TGCAGTGCTAGAGATCCGGACACCATATATTTT
TRBJ1-2 TRBV28 - - CASLGGFYYGYTF TGTGCCAGTTTGGGGGGCTTTTACTATGGCTACACCTTC
TRBJ2-3 TRBV7-8 - - CASSLEAGWATDTQYF TGTGCCAGCAGCTTAGAGGCAGGGTGGGCCACAGATACGCAGTATTTT
TRBJ2-3 TRBV7-9 - - CASSPPPNTDTQYF TGTGCCAGCAGCCCACCGCCAAACACAGATACGCAGTATTTT
TRBJ1-3 TRBV30 once - CASRGSGNTIYF TGTGCCTCAAGGGGTTCTGGAAACACCATATATTTT
TRBJ2-3 TRBV6-5 - TRBD2 CASSERGGPDTQYF TGTGCCAGCAGTGAGCGGGGGGGCCCAGATACGCAGTATTTT
TRBJ1-5 TRBV30 - - CAWSQMDGQPQHF TGTGCCTGGAGTCAAATGGACGGCCAGCCCCAGCATTTT
TRBJ2-7 TRBV18 - TRBD1 CASSPSRGYYEQYF TGTGCCAGCTCACCCTCCAGGGGGTACTACGAGCAGTACTTC
TRBJ1-2 TRBV7-9 - - CASSQSRGRGHGYTF TGTGCCAGCAGCCAGAGCAGGGGACGTGGTCATGGCTACACCTTC